This entry features one T cell receptor (beta chain) sequence. The specificity of this receptor is unknown. No clone much larger than this one lies a single base away; base qualities are absent. The data stem from a study of technical replicates of blood from a handful of donors (dated by TCRdb to about 2017). The library came from the immunoSEQ multiplex PCR assay. TCRdb's version of the immuneACCESS table is confined to in-frame rearrangements and falls short of the full clone set. An unresolved V gene accounts for under half of the shortfall where checked; the remainder is of unknown origin. The sample table records about 100,000 clones; 95% of these occur just once. The top ten constitute roughly 0.34% of the sample. The CDR3 starts with the cysteine, ends with the phenylalanine, and has 13 residues. Only CDR3 DNA remains: 39 bases, in frame from the first base. The germline V gene encodes CDR1 SQVTM and CDR2 ANQGSEA. Relative to germline, V is 6 bases shorter and J is 8 bases shorter, with 14 bases between their ends.

The receptor was isolated from a human donor in good health. Sequencing was carried out using T cells isolated from PBMCs. The rearranged segments are TRBV29-1 and TRBJ1-6, and the D gene may be TRBD1, 6 bases matching. The sequence in DNA is TGCAGCGTCAGGGAGGGGGGAGATTCACCCCTCCACTTT. This is translated as CSVREGGDSPLHF. Full variable domain (CDR3 extended with the reference TRBV29-1 and TRBJ1-6 proteins): SAVISQKPSRDICQRGTSLTIQCQVDSQVTMMFWYRQQPGQSLTLIATANQGSEATYESGFVIDKFPISRPNLTFSTLTVSNMSPEDSSIYLCSVREGGDSPLHFGNGTRLTVT.